Presented here are 21 T cell receptor beta chains from one specimen sequenced in a study of blood T cell repertoires in COVID-19. Measured with immunoSEQ multiplex PCR; TCRdb has only the in-frame clones, and not every one. This sample has more than 200,000 clones, with more than 85% found just once. The sample comprised peripheral blood. The receptors here all came from a woman aged 50 to 60 with COVID-19, enrolled during active disease.

The V call is TRBV11-2, the J call TRBJ1-2, with D perhaps matching TRBD1 (5 bases). Germline V gene lookup returns CDR1 SGHAT and CDR2 FQNNGV. V lost 4 bases to trimming and J lost 5 bases, with 14 bases between them. This CDR3 contains 14 residues. CDR3 sequence: CASSWGDGVYGYTF. The CDR3 coding sequence is TGTGCCAGCAGCTGGGGGGACGGGGTGTATGGCTACACCTTC.

The chain couples TRBV7-9 to TRBJ2-7; a possible D gene is TRBD2 (5 bases). This CDR3 comprises 13 residues. Trimming removed 8 bases at V and 3 bases at J, with 14 bases between. Germline CDR1 SEHNR, CDR2 FQNEAQ (reference sequence). The CDR3 nucleotides read TGTGCCAGCTCCCGGACTGGGGACTACGAGCAGTACTTC. Translating it yields CASSRTGDYEQYF.

Only one count was recorded for this clone. The V and J genes are TRBV7-5 and TRBJ1-6. TRBV7-5 is termed a pseudogene. The length of the CDR3 is 15 residues. The CDR3 loop reads CARSLGGELVSPLHF. The CDR3 DNA follows: TGTGCCAGAAGCTTAGGTGGGGAGCTGGTATCACCCCTCCACTTT.

The chain combines TRBV9 with TRBJ2-4; D is ambiguous. V dropped 0 bases and J dropped 0 bases, with 13 bases sitting between them. The length of the CDR3 is 17 residues. The germline CDR1 and CDR2 sequences are SGDLS and YYNGEE. The CDR3 protein is CASSVGAAHLAKNIQYF. For the CDR3, the DNA is TGTGCCAGCAGCGTAGGGGCAGCCCACTTAGCCAAAAACATTCAGTACTTC.

The chain has TRBV12-3 or TRBV12-4 and TRBJ2-7; D not resolved. Trimming took 4 bases from V and 4 from J, leaving 5 bases between them. This CDR3 contains 11 residues. CDR3 nucleotides: TGTGCCAGCAGTTATCGGTACGAGCAGTACTTC. This encodes CASSYRYEQYF.

The rearrangement links TRBV9 to TRBJ2-7; 9 nucleotides match TRBD1. Germline V CDR1 and CDR2: SGDLS, YYNGEE. After removal of 0 bases from V and 2 bases from J, the junction contained 3 bases not matched to a gene. The CDR3 has 15 amino acids. The CDR3 DNA reads as TGTGCCAGCAGCGTAGCCGGGACAGGGCCCTACGAGCAGTACTTC. Translated, it gives CASSVAGTGPYEQYF.

The rearrangement joins TRBV11-2 to TRBJ1-2; possible D gene TRBD1, 5 bases. CDR3 length: 11 amino acids. The V and J ends lost 5 bases and 8 bases respectively, with 9 bases between them. Germline assignment: CDR1 SGHAT and CDR2 FQNNGV. CDR3 sequence (DNA): TGTGCCAGCAGCGTGGGACTCGGCTACACCTTC. It yields the protein CASSVGLGYTF.

The J gene is TRBJ2-5, the V gene TRBV18; no firm D call. This CDR3 has 12 amino acids. Germline lookup yields CDR1 KGHSH and CDR2 LQKENI. Trimming cost V 6 bases and J 0 bases, with 5 bases left between them. Here the CDR3 DNA reads TGTGCCAGCTCTCGGGACCAAGAGACCCAGTACTTC. Its translation: CASSRDQETQYF.

The V and J genes are TRBV30 and TRBJ1-1, with a possible D match to TRBD1 (5 bases). V gave up 5 bases and J gave up 4 bases, with 11 bases separating them. CDR1 is GTSNPN, CDR2 SVGIG, per germline (reference sequence). The CDR3 runs 12 residues. The CDR3 DNA follows: TGTGCCTGGGACAGCGGGGGCACTGAAGCTTTCTTT. Translating it yields CAWDSGGTEAFF.

Only one count was recorded for this clone. The J gene is TRBJ1-1, the V gene TRBV6-5; TRBD1 might be the D (5 bases). The germline V and J ends were trimmed by 6 bases and 7 bases, with 18 bases remaining between them. The CDR3 loop spans 14 amino acids. Germline V gene data show CDR1 as MNHEY and CDR2 as SVGAGI. The CDR3 bases are TGTGCCAGCAGGGTAATTCAGGGAATGATTGAAGCTTTCTTT. Its protein product is CASRVIQGMIEAFF.

The J gene is TRBJ2-2, the V gene TRBV7-3; 9 nucleotides align to TRBD1. Germline CDR1 SGHTA, CDR2 FQGTGA. The CDR3 is 15 residues long. With V trimmed by 0 bases and J by 5 bases, 1 base remained unmatched. DNA for the CDR3: TGTGCCAGCAGCTTAACACAGGGGGCGACCGGGGAGCTGTTTTTT. It translates to CASSLTQGATGELFF.

V usage is TRBV28 and J usage is TRBJ2-7, with TRBD2 matching 12 bases. Per germline, CDR1 MDHEN and CDR2 SYDVKM. The CDR3 length is 18 residues. V trimming: 4 bases; J trimming: 2 bases; junction bases outside the gene matches: 12. The CDR3 spells CASSSPTSGGLSAYEQYV. CDR3 sequence (DNA): TGTGCCAGCAGTTCGCCGACTAGCGGGGGCCTTAGTGCCTACGAGCAGTACGTC.

The V call is TRBV19, the J call TRBJ2-1, with D possibly being TRBD2 (5 bases). This CDR3 has 14 amino acids. Trimming removed 5 bases from V and 7 bases from J, with 15 bases in between. Germline CDR1 LNHDA, CDR2 SQIVND (reference sequence). The CDR3 protein is CASSPTGPGNEQFF. For the CDR3, the DNA is TGTGCCAGTAGTCCCACTGGCCCGGGGAATGAGCAGTTCTTC.

The CDR3 is CASWTQGSVNSPLHF. The DNA for the CDR3 is TGTGCCAGTTGGACCCAGGGGAGCGTGAATTCACCCCTCCACTTT. The chain couples TRBV2 to TRBJ1-6; D possibly corresponds to TRBD1 (6 bases). CDR3 length: 15 amino acids. The germline gives CDR1 SNHLY, CDR2 FYNNEI. The V end lost 9 bases, the J end lost 7 bases, and 19 bases lay between the germline ends.

The gene calls are TRBV30 and TRBJ2-2; 7 bases agree with TRBD2. The CDR3 consists of 16 residues. Germline trimming cut 3 bases from V and 5 bases from J; bases unmatched to any gene: 12. The V gene's germline CDR1 is GTSNPN and CDR2 SVGIG (reference sequence). The CDR3 region is CAWSAVRGFRTGELFF. DNA of the CDR3: TGTGCCTGGAGCGCAGTGCGGGGGTTTAGGACCGGGGAGCTGTTTTTT.

The chain combines TRBV11-2 with TRBJ2-3; D is unresolved. From germline, CDR1 is SGHAT and CDR2 FQNNGV. Between the trimmed V and J ends, which lost 0 bases and 2 bases, there was a span of 9 bases. The CDR3 consists of 15 residues. The CDR3 DNA sequence: TGTGCCAGCAGCTTAGAGTGGCTGCCCACAGATACGCAGTATTTT. This gives the protein CASSLEWLPTDTQYF.

This clone showed up just once. The chain couples TRBV20-1 to TRBJ1-5; D remains ambiguous. The V end lost 8 bases, the J end lost 3 bases, and 8 bases lay between the germline ends. The CDR3 extends over 11 amino acids. CDR1 DFQATT and CDR2 SNEGSKA come from the germline V gene (reference sequence). CDR3 sequence: CSLGHNQPQHF. In nucleotides, the CDR3 is TGCAGTTTGGGCCACAATCAGCCCCAGCATTTT.

The gene calls are TRBV18 and TRBJ2-7, with TRBD1 matching over 7 bases. V was pared by 6 bases and J by 6 bases, with 5 bases of the junction left unmatched. Germline values: CDR1 KGHSH, CDR2 LQKENI. CDR3 length: 12 residues. CDR3 sequence (DNA): TGTGCCAGCTCGTTTGACAGGGTCGAGCAGTACGTC. Its protein is CASSFDRVEQYV.

The chain has TRBV4-1 and TRBJ1-1, with 8 nucleotides matching TRBD1. Germline-derived CDR1 and CDR2 are MGHRA and YSYEKL. This CDR3 is built from 15 residues. The junction had 4 bases not matched to a gene; V was cut back by 1 base and J by 3 bases. CDR3 sequence reads: CASSQVGRGHTEAFF. Written as DNA, the CDR3 is TGCGCCAGCAGCCAAGTAGGCAGGGGGCACACTGAAGCTTTCTTT.

This chain links TRBV6-5 with TRBJ1-6; D is unresolved. Germline V gives CDR1 MNHEY, CDR2 SVGAGI. CDR3 length equals 13 residues. V lost 6 bases, J lost 7 bases, and 10 bases lay in between. The CDR3, as DNA: TGTGCCAGCAGGAACAGCCCCAATTCACCCCTCCACTTT. Its translation: CASRNSPNSPLHF.

V and J are TRBV19 and TRBJ1-2, with D hard to call. The ends were cut back, 3 bases at V and 6 bases at J, with 14 bases in the middle. The V gene's germline CDR1 is LNHDA and CDR2 SQIVND (reference sequence). This CDR3 contains 14 residues. CDR3 in amino acids: CASSIVAVQNGYTF. As DNA, the CDR3 is TGTGCCAGTAGTATTGTGGCAGTTCAGAATGGCTACACCTTC.